Listed below are T cell receptor beta chains from one sample, sequenced in a study of PD-L1 blockade in urothelial cancer. Clones were read by immunoSEQ multiplex PCR, and TCRdb kept only the in-frame ones, dropping some. The table records 50,000 or so clones, about four fifths of them present only once. The input for sequencing was PBMCs, taken around atezolizumab (anti-PD-L1) treatment. All receptors derive from a man aged 70-80 years with urothelial cancer. Each CDR3 is given with its conserved first and last residue. The order of the fields is V gene, J gene, CDR3 protein.

V gene: TRBV7-9
J gene: TRBJ2-7
CDR3 protein: CASSFDGQGDSYEQYF

V gene: TRBV2
J gene: TRBJ2-1
CDR3 protein: CASSGIYNEQFF

V gene: TRBV5-1
J gene: TRBJ2-2
CDR3 protein: CASSITSGRASGELFF

V gene: TRBV10-2
J gene: TRBJ1-5
CDR3 protein: CASSPGGSNQPQHF

V gene: TRBV11-1
J gene: TRBJ2-7
CDR3 protein: CASSSGLWRDFSDEQYF

V gene: TRBV14
J gene: TRBJ1-2
CDR3 protein: CASSQVAGGAFGYTF

V gene: TRBV5-1
J gene: TRBJ2-5
CDR3 protein: CASSSPRGLSGRETQYF

V gene: TRBV6-6
J gene: TRBJ2-3
CDR3 protein: CASSQGNTDTQYF

V gene: TRBV5-1
J gene: TRBJ1-1
CDR3 protein: CASSPGQANTEAFF

V gene: TRBV28
J gene: TRBJ2-5
CDR3 protein: CASSFSGAQETQYF

V gene: TRBV7-8
J gene: TRBJ1-4
CDR3 protein: CASSLGGRGEKLFF

V gene: TRBV19
J gene: TRBJ1-4
CDR3 protein: CASRRRSDRGNEKLFF

V gene: TRBV7-6
J gene: TRBJ2-2
CDR3 protein: CASSLGVPDKNTGELFF

V gene: TRBV9
J gene: TRBJ2-1
CDR3 protein: CASSVGVLSYNEQFF

V gene: TRBV5-8
J gene: TRBJ1-2
CDR3 protein: CASSWDIPRQGYTF

V gene: TRBV7-8
J gene: TRBJ1-1
CDR3 protein: CASSLGRARDRGPFTEAFF

V gene: TRBV5-1
J gene: TRBJ2-7
CDR3 protein: CASSITGDGLYEQYF

V gene: TRBV2
J gene: TRBJ2-4
CDR3 protein: CASSPGTSGSVGLAKNIQYF

V gene: TRBV11-2
J gene: TRBJ2-5
CDR3 protein: CASSLARGSQETQYF

V gene: TRBV27
J gene: TRBJ1-2
CDR3 protein: CASSLVREDYYGYTF

V gene: TRBV28
J gene: TRBJ2-7
CDR3 protein: CASLRQGNYEQYF

V gene: TRBV19
J gene: TRBJ2-3
CDR3 protein: CASSTLSGSFTDTQYF

V gene: TRBV6-5
J gene: TRBJ1-2
CDR3 protein: CASSSDRGPDYGYTF

V gene: TRBV4-1
J gene: TRBJ2-1
CDR3 protein: CASSQLDIVSYNEQFF

V gene: TRBV15
J gene: TRBJ2-5
CDR3 protein: CATSRGGGGLVQETQYF

V gene: TRBV30
J gene: TRBJ2-7
CDR3 protein: CAWSDPRLAGVGEQYF

V gene: TRBV12-5
J gene: TRBJ2-6
CDR3 protein: CASGLGGRRAGANVLTF

V gene: TRBV7-3
J gene: TRBJ2-3
CDR3 protein: CASSLGGTSGGSTDTQYF

V gene: TRBV5-6
J gene: TRBJ2-7
CDR3 protein: CASSFYNTYYYEQYF

V gene: TRBV15
J gene: TRBJ2-1
CDR3 protein: CATSRSRFEQFF

V gene: TRBV29-1
J gene: TRBJ1-4
CDR3 protein: CSVGAPNEKLFF

V gene: TRBV5-1
J gene: TRBJ2-3
CDR3 protein: CASRIQGTTDTQYF

V gene: TRBV5-1
J gene: TRBJ1-3
CDR3 protein: CASSSYFGGSGNTIYF

V gene: TRBV5-4
J gene: TRBJ1-1
CDR3 protein: CASSPSPDTEAFF

V gene: TRBV5-1
J gene: TRBJ2-3
CDR3 protein: CASSAAGTGVTDTQYF

V gene: TRBV2
J gene: TRBJ2-3
CDR3 protein: CASRALAGVKDTQYF

V gene: TRBV30
J gene: TRBJ2-1
CDR3 protein: CAWSPGPGLAGVGQFF

V gene: TRBV6-6
J gene: TRBJ1-3
CDR3 protein: CASSYSPDTIYF

V gene: TRBV5-6
J gene: TRBJ2-3
CDR3 protein: CASSLGGAYTDTQYF

V gene: TRBV9
J gene: TRBJ2-5
CDR3 protein: CASSVATEYQETQYF

V gene: TRBV5-4
J gene: TRBJ2-2
CDR3 protein: CASSPGTVAGELFF